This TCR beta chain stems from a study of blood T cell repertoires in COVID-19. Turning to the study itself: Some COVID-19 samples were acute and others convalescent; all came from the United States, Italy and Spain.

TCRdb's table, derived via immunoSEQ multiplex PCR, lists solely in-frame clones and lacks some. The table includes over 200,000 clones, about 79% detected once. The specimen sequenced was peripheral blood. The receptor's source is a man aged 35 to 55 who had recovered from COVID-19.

This CDR3 reads CASSQRAGDTEAFF. CDR3 in DNA: TGCGCCAGCAGCCAACGGGCAGGGGACACTGAAGCTTTCTTT. The V and J genes are TRBV4-3 and TRBJ1-1, with D maybe TRBD1 (6 bases). The CDR3 has 14 residues. Trimming took off 2 bases at V and 3 bases at J, with 10 bases between the two ends. CDR1 is LGHNA, CDR2 YSLEER, per germline.